Shown below are 19 T cell receptor beta chains from a single sample sequenced in a study of T cell responses to AZD1222 COVID-19 vaccine. Produced via immunoSEQ multiplex PCR; TCRdb's table is partial and in-frame only. Of around 170,000 clones in the sample, 80% to 90% were seen once. Sequenced material: peripheral blood, taken 28 days after the second AZD1222 dose. The source is an adult who received the AZD1222 COVID-19 vaccine.

The genes are TRBV27 and TRBJ2-7; 9 positions match TRBD2. Trimming cost V 6 bases and J 4 bases; bases outside gene matches: 7. Germline V gene data show CDR1 as MNHEY and CDR2 as SMNVEV (reference sequence). CDR3 length: 14 amino acids. CDR3 in DNA: TGTGCCAGCAGCCGTGGGACTAGCTGGTACGAGCAGTACTTC. Its translation: CASSRGTSWYEQYF.

This clone was seen only once. The chain combines TRBV5-6 with TRBJ1-6, with TRBD1 matching 8 bases. There are 16 residues in the CDR3. V dropped 2 bases and J dropped 8; count of bases not matched to a gene: 9. Germline loops: CDR1 SGHDT, CDR2 YYEEEE. For the CDR3, the DNA is TGTGCCAGCAGCTTTCTCGGGTACAGGGGGGATTCACCCCTCCACTTT. It encodes CASSFLGYRGDSPLHF.

The chain couples TRBV19 to TRBJ2-3, with no clear D. V lost 3 bases and J lost 0, with 7 bases in between. CDR3 length: 14 amino acids. Germline V gene sequence: CDR1 LNHDA, CDR2 SQIVND (reference sequence). CDR3 DNA sequence: TGTGCCAGTAGTATCTCGGTGAGCACAGATACGCAGTATTTT. Translating gives CASSISVSTDTQYF. The full variable domain, completed using reference TRBV19 and TRBJ2-3, is DGGITQSPKYLFRKEGQNVTLSCEQNLNHDAMYWYRQDPGQGLRLIYYSQIVNDFQKGDIAEGYSVSREKKESFPLTVTSAQKNPTAFYLCASSISVSTDTQYFGPGTRLTVL.

This clone occurred once. The chain is built from TRBV5-6 and TRBJ2-1, with D perhaps matching TRBD1 (6 bases). The CDR3 covers 16 residues. V shed 1 base and J shed 1 base, with 12 bases lying between them. From germline, CDR1 is SGHDT and CDR2 YYEEEE. The CDR3, as DNA: TGTGCCAGCAGCTTGTGGGGGCGACCATCCTACAATGAGCAGTTCTTC. This codes for CASSLWGRPSYNEQFF.

The V call is TRBV9, the J call TRBJ2-7, with 11 nucleotides matching TRBD1. The germline V gene has CDR1 SGDLS and CDR2 YYNGEE. Germline trimming cut 4 bases from V and 7 bases from J; bases unmatched to any gene: 10. The CDR3 is 15 residues long. Written as DNA, the CDR3 is TGTGCCAGCAGCCCTAGGACAGGGGGCTTCATAGAGCAGTACTTC. Its protein product is CASSPRTGGFIEQYF.

The CDR3 here is CASSETSGTGDEQYF. DNA of the CDR3: TGTGCCAGTAGCGAGACCTCCGGGACAGGGGACGAGCAGTACTTC. The chain combines TRBV19 with TRBJ2-7, with TRBD1 matching over 10 bases. The CDR3 is 15 residues long. After removal of 6 bases from V and 5 bases from J, the junction contained 10 bases not matched to a gene. CDR1 and CDR2 (germline): LNHDA, SQIVND (reference sequence).

The rearrangement joins TRBV30 to TRBJ2-3, with D perhaps given as TRBD1 or TRBD2 (5 bases each). CDR1 and CDR2 from the germline V gene are GTSNPN and SVGIG (reference sequence). Trimming stripped 4 bases from V and 0 bases from J, with 17 bases between. CDR3 size: 16 residues. CDR3 nucleotide sequence: TGTGCCTGGACTGAGGGGTCCCCATTTAGCACAGATACGCAGTATTTT. Its translation is CAWTEGSPFSTDTQYF.

This clone occurred many times. The genes are TRBV7-2 and TRBJ2-7; 14 positions match TRBD2. There are 15 residues in the CDR3. CDR1 and CDR2 from the germline V gene are SGHTA and FQGNSA. With 4 bases clipped from V and 3 bases from J, the junction kept 2 bases outside the gene matches. CDR3 amino acids: CASSSGLAGGYEQYF. The CDR3 DNA is TGTGCCAGCAGCTCCGGACTAGCGGGGGGCTACGAGCAGTACTTC.

The chain has TRBV28 and TRBJ1-5; D is unclear. There are 17 residues in the CDR3. The germline V gene has CDR1 MDHEN and CDR2 SYDVKM. With 5 bases removed from V and 2 bases from J, the gap between germline ends came to 19 bases. The CDR3 nucleotides are TGTGCCAGCAGTCCTGCCCTCGCCCTCGGAGGCAATCAGCCCCAGCATTTT. It codes for CASSPALALGGNQPQHF.

The J gene is TRBJ1-2, the V gene TRBV2; 7 nucleotides agree with TRBD1. The trim removed 5 bases at V and 3 bases at J, leaving 3 bases unmatched. Germline V CDR1 and CDR2: SNHLY, FYNNEI. The CDR3 sequence is 13 residues long. The CDR3 here is CASSPRGDYGYTF. The CDR3 coding sequence is TGTGCCAGCAGTCCCAGGGGGGACTATGGCTACACCTTC.

The gene calls are TRBV2 and TRBJ2-7, with TRBD2 matching 8 bases. This CDR3 is built from 15 residues. V was clipped by 8 bases and J by 1 base; unmatched bases: 10. Germline loops: CDR1 SNHLY, CDR2 FYNNEI. The CDR3 sequence: CASVGGGMGSYEQYF. In nucleotides, the CDR3 is TGTGCCAGCGTCGGCGGGGGGATGGGATCCTACGAGCAGTACTTC.

This chain connects TRBV7-3 to TRBJ2-1; D remains ambiguous. CDR1 is SGHTA, CDR2 FQGTGA, per germline. The length of the CDR3 is 12 residues. V dropped 0 bases and J dropped 10 bases, with 7 bases sitting between them. This CDR3 is CASSLTGSEQFF. CDR3 coding DNA: TGTGCCAGCAGCTTAACGGGATCAGAGCAGTTCTTC.

The chain couples TRBV7-2 to TRBJ2-3; 8 nucleotides match TRBD2. The CDR3 consists of 16 residues. V lost 2 bases and J lost 3; bases outside the gene matches: 7. CDR1 and CDR2 (germline): SGHTA, FQGNSA. The CDR3 sequence is CASSLSGGAVTDTQYF. The CDR3 region has the DNA TGTGCCAGCAGCTTATCCGGGGGGGCCGTTACAGATACGCAGTATTTT.

The chain uses TRBV9 and TRBJ1-2, with TRBD1 as a possible D gene (6 bases). The CDR3 loop spans 15 amino acids. Germline CDR1 and CDR2: SGDLS and YYNGEE. Trimming removed 3 bases from V and 5 bases from J, with 17 bases in between. In DNA, the CDR3 is TGTGCCAGCAGCGCCCCAGGGGTGGGGGGATATGGCTACACCTTC. As protein: CASSAPGVGGYGYTF.

The rearrangement joins TRBV19 to TRBJ1-1; 7 nucleotides line up with TRBD1. Germline trimming cut 6 bases from V and 4 bases from J; bases unmatched to any gene: 8. The CDR3 consists of 14 residues. Germline CDR1 reads LNHDA; CDR2 reads SQIVND (reference sequence). The CDR3 loop reads CASRDPGGITEAFF. The CDR3 DNA sequence: TGTGCCAGTAGGGATCCAGGGGGGATCACTGAAGCTTTCTTT.

The chain uses TRBV9 and TRBJ1-2; the match to TRBD1 covers 8 bases. V gave up 2 bases and J gave up 8 bases; unmatched junction bases: 8. CDR3 size: 14 residues. Germline CDR1 reads SGDLS; CDR2 reads YYNGEE. This CDR3 is CASSVKDRGDGYTF. The CDR3 DNA is TGTGCCAGCAGCGTCAAAGACAGGGGAGACGGCTACACCTTC.

In its sample, this clone was seen a few times. The chain has TRBV5-4 and TRBJ2-7; possibly TRBD1 for D (5 bases). This CDR3 comprises 14 residues. Germline V gene data show CDR1 as SGHNT and CDR2 as YYREEE (reference sequence). Trimming stripped 1 base from V and 12 bases from J, with 20 bases between. The CDR3 region has the DNA TGTGCCAGCAGCTTGCCAGGGCAGACCGACCGGGTGTACTTC. Its protein is CASSLPGQTDRVYF.

This rearrangement joins TRBV11-3 to TRBJ2-7; either TRBD1 or TRBD2 may fit D (5 bases each). Germline V lookup: CDR1 SGHNT, CDR2 YENEEA. Trimming took 5 bases from V and 0 from J, leaving 8 bases between them. The CDR3 is made up of 13 amino acids. This CDR3 reads CASSPGTSYEQYF. DNA of the CDR3: TGTGCCAGCAGCCCCGGGACCTCCTACGAGCAGTACTTC. Full variable domain (rest looked up from reference TRBV11-3 and TRBJ2-7): EAGVVQSPRYKIIEKKQPVAFWCNPISGHNTLYWYLQNLGQGPELLIRYENEEAVDDSQLPKDRFSAERLKGVDSTLKIQPAELGDSAVYLCASSPGTSYEQYFGPGTRLTVT.

J is TRBJ1-5 and V is TRBV10-2; D gene uncertain. Germline V lookup: CDR1 WSHSY, CDR2 SAAADI. V was trimmed by 5 bases and J by 2 bases, leaving 7 bases between them. This CDR3 region has 13 residues. The CDR3 reads CASSRTRNQPQHF. The CDR3 DNA reads as TGCGCCAGCAGTAGGACCCGCAATCAGCCCCAGCATTTT.